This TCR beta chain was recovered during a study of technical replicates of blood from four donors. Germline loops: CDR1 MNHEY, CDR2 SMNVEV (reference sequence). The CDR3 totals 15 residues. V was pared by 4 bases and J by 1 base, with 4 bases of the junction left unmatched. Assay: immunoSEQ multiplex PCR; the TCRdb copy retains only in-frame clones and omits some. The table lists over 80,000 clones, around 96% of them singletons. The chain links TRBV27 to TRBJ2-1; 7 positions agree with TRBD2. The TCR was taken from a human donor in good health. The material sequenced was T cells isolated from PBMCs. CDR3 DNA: TGTGCCAGCAGTTGGGAGGGAGTGTCCTACAATGAGCAGTTCTTC. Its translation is CASSWEGVSYNEQFF.